These 29 T cell receptor beta chains were all obtained from the same sample, sequenced in a study of cytomegalovirus exposure and HLA in healthy donors. Primers included in the PCR were 60 Vbeta and 13 Jbeta primers. Sequencing was performed with immunoSEQ multiplex PCR; in TCRdb, only in-frame clones are kept and a portion is missing. The sample has around 110,000 clones; about 10% are singletons. Sequenced input: PBMCs. These receptors were taken from a young man in good health and CMV-seronegative.

This clone has a handful of counts. The rearrangement uses TRBV5-1 and TRBJ1-1; 10 bases line up with TRBD1. J gave up 0 bases and V 2 bases, and 10 bases lay outside the gene matches. Per the germline V gene, CDR1 is SGHRS and CDR2 is YFSETQ. The CDR3 is 18 amino acids. The CDR3 region is CASSLGTGTGALNTEAFF. CDR3 nucleotide sequence: TGCGCCAGCAGCTTAGGAACCGGGACAGGGGCCCTGAACACTGAAGCTTTCTTT. Based on the CDR3 plus reference TRBV5-1 and TRBJ1-1, the full variable domain is KAGVTQTPRYLIKTRGQQVTLSCSPISGHRSVSWYQQTPGQGLQFLFEYFSETQRNKGNFPGRFSGRQFSNSRSEMNVSTLELGDSALYLCASSLGTGTGALNTEAFFGQGTRLTVV.

This clone appeared a few times. The rearrangement joins TRBV2 to TRBJ2-7; TRBD1 agrees at 7 bases. This CDR3 comprises 14 residues. After removal of 8 bases from V and 0 bases from J, the junction contained 7 bases not matched to a gene. CDR1 SNHLY and CDR2 FYNNEI come from the germline V gene. CDR3 in amino acids: CASRVGTDSYEQYF. The DNA for the CDR3 is TGTGCCAGCCGGGTCGGGACAGACTCCTACGAGCAGTACTTC. Filled out from reference TRBV2 and TRBJ2-7, the complete variable domain reads EPEVTQTPSHQVTQMGQEVILRCVPISNHLYFYWYRQILGQKVEFLVSFYNNEISEKSEIFDDQFSVERPDGSNFTLKIRSTKLEDSAMYFCASRVGTDSYEQYFGPGTRLTVT.

CDR3 in amino acids: CASSAIGLNSNTGELFF. As DNA, the CDR3 is TGTGCCAGTAGTGCCATAGGACTAAATTCGAACACCGGGGAGCTGTTTTTT. The chain links TRBV19 to TRBJ2-2, with D perhaps TRBD2 (6 bases). CDR3 size: 17 residues. V was shortened by 5 bases and J by 0 bases, with 16 bases between the two germline ends. Germline CDR1 reads LNHDA; CDR2 reads SQIVND (reference sequence).

V and J are TRBV6-1 and TRBJ2-4; D might be TRBD1 (6 bases). V lost 3 bases, J lost 5 bases, and 17 bases lay in between. The CDR3 extends over 16 amino acids. The germline CDR1 and CDR2 sequences are MNHNS and SASEGT. The chain's CDR3 is CASSDEGESLENIQYF. CDR3 coding DNA: TGTGCCAGCAGTGACGAGGGGGAGTCTTTGGAAAACATTCAGTACTTC.

The chain is built from TRBV21-1 and TRBJ2-7; the table assigns TRBD1, which was not confirmed against the DNA. TRBV21-1 has pseudogene status. This CDR3 contains 16 residues. The CDR3 DNA is TGTGCCAGCAGCAAAGTATGGCCAGGGCCTGCCTACGAGCAGTACTTC. Encoded protein: CASSKVWPGPAYEQYF.

The CDR3 nucleotides are TGTGCCAGCAGCCAAGGAGGACAGGGATATTACAATGAGCAGTTCTTC. This encodes CASSQGGQGYYNEQFF. The chain joins TRBV14 to TRBJ2-1; 8 nucleotides align to TRBD1. The CDR3 has 16 amino acids. The V gene's germline CDR1 is SGHDN and CDR2 FVKESK. The ends lost 1 base at V and 4 bases at J; junction bases unmatched: 6.

The chain carries TRBV5-6 and TRBJ2-3; TRBD2 matches at 7 bases. CDR3 length: 14 amino acids. CDR1 is SGHDT and CDR2 is YYEEEE in the germline V gene. V lost 2 bases, J lost 5 bases, and 5 bases stayed unmatched. In DNA form, the CDR3 reads TGTGCCAGCAGCTTCGGACTAGATGGAGATACGCAGTATTTT. Translated: CASSFGLDGDTQYF.

The CDR3 coding sequence is TGTGCCAGCAGATCTGACAGGGATTCCTATTCACCCCTCCACTTT. Encoded protein: CASRSDRDSYSPLHF. The rearrangement uses TRBV27 and TRBJ1-6; TRBD1 matches 7 bases. The trim removed 6 bases at V and 8 bases at J, leaving 10 bases unmatched. Looked up from germline, CDR1 is MNHEY and CDR2 is SMNVEV (reference sequence). CDR3 length: 15 residues.

In this sample, this clone turned up a few times. J is TRBJ2-5 and V is TRBV5-1; TRBD2 aligns across 10 bases. Looked up from germline, CDR1 is SGHRS and CDR2 is YFSETQ. CDR3 size: 15 residues. V shed 5 bases and J 0 bases; nucleotides not matched to a gene: 4. In DNA form, the CDR3 reads TGCGCCAGCAGAACGACTAGCGGGTACCAAGAGACCCAGTACTTC. Translation gives CASRTTSGYQETQYF.

V usage is TRBV9 and J usage is TRBJ1-1, with TRBD1 matching over 7 bases. Germline CDR1 SGDLS, CDR2 YYNGEE. There are 14 residues in the CDR3. The ends lost 3 bases at V and 1 base at J; junction bases unmatched: 3. CDR3 residues: CASSARQGNTEAFF. The CDR3 nucleotides read TGTGCCAGCAGCGCCAGACAGGGGAACACTGAAGCTTTCTTT.

V and J are TRBV5-8 and TRBJ1-5; 7 bases fit TRBD1. The trim removed 0 bases at V and 6 bases at J, leaving 6 bases unmatched. The CDR3 length is 15 residues. CDR1 is SGHTS, CDR2 YDEGEE, per germline. CDR3 DNA: TGTGCCAGCAGCTTGGCCATATCAGGGGGTCAGCCCCAGCATTTT. Its translation is CASSLAISGGQPQHF. Using reference TRBV5-8 and TRBJ1-5 for the parts outside the CDR3, the full variable domain is EAGVTQSPTHLIKTRGQQATLRCSPISGHTSVYWYQQALGLGLQFLLWYDEGEERNRGNFPPRFSGRQFPNYSSELNVNALELEDSALYLCASSLAISGGQPQHFGDGTRLSIL.

This clone showed up just a few times. The chain combines TRBV7-2 with TRBJ2-3, with TRBD2 matching over 10 bases. The J segment lost 5 bases and the V segment lost 8 bases, leaving 10 bases of the junction unmatched. The CDR3 has 15 residues. Germline CDR1 is SGHTA and CDR2 is FQGNSA. The CDR3 spells CASGSQRGGRDTQYF. Here the CDR3 DNA reads TGTGCCAGCGGGTCCCAGCGGGGGGGCCGAGATACGCAGTATTTT.

The table lists this clone with a few counts. V gene TRBV5-4 combines with J gene TRBJ2-5; 9 bases match TRBD1. J gave up 4 bases and V 0 bases, and 7 bases lay outside the gene matches. The CDR3 loop spans 16 amino acids. CDR1 SGHNT and CDR2 YYREEE come from the germline V gene (reference sequence). The CDR3 reads CASSLGTGESGETQYF. The DNA of the CDR3 is TGTGCCAGCAGCTTGGGGACAGGGGAGTCCGGAGAGACCCAGTACTTC.

This clone has a handful of counts. Sequence at one end of the junction differs from germline and may be a read error. This CDR3 is CASSSSVPGQGESF. The CDR3 coding sequence is TGTGCCAGCAGCTCGAGCGTCCCGGGACAGGGGGAATCCTTC. This chain uses TRBV7-8 with TRBJ1-2; 11 nucleotides match TRBD1. Looked up from germline, CDR1 is SGHVS and CDR2 is FQNEAQ. The CDR3 has 14 amino acids.

The chain has TRBV13 and TRBJ2-3; 8 bases align to TRBD2. J gave up 2 bases and V 4 bases, and 11 bases lay outside the gene matches. CDR1 and CDR2 (germline): PRHDT, FYEKMQ (reference sequence). The CDR3 is 17 amino acids. The CDR3 region is CASSSVFPGLDTDTQYF. Written as DNA, the CDR3 is TGTGCCAGCAGCTCAGTATTCCCGGGACTAGACACAGATACGCAGTATTTT.

This sequence joins TRBV27 and TRBJ2-7; tentatively, D is TRBD2 (5 bases). Germline V CDR1 and CDR2: MNHEY, SMNVEV (reference sequence). The CDR3 covers 13 residues. V lost 0 bases, J lost 6 bases, and 9 bases lay in between. CDR3 coding DNA: TGTGCCAGCAGTTTATCACGGGGTCGCGAGCAGTACTTC. It specifies CASSLSRGREQYF.

V gene TRBV7-8 combines with J gene TRBJ2-7; TRBD1 matches 7 bases. CDR3 length equals 14 residues. With 2 bases clipped from V and 2 bases from J, the junction kept 3 bases outside the gene matches. Germline V CDR1 and CDR2: SGHVS, FQNEAQ. The CDR3 reads CASSLRDSAYEQYF. The CDR3 DNA reads as TGTGCCAGCAGCTTAAGGGACAGCGCCTACGAGCAGTACTTC.

This clone has only a few counts. This chain's CDR3 is CASKTSHGDTQYF. CDR3 DNA: TGTGCCAGCAAGACTAGCCATGGAGATACGCAGTATTTT. The V and J genes are TRBV2 and TRBJ2-3, with TRBD2 identical over 7 bases. CDR1 is SNHLY, CDR2 FYNNEI, per germline. The CDR3 contains 13 residues. V trimming: 7 bases; J trimming: 5 bases; junction bases outside the gene matches: 6.

This clone turned up a few times. The chain joins TRBV7-9 to TRBJ2-7; D is undetermined. Germline values: CDR1 SEHNR, CDR2 FQNEAQ (reference sequence). V lost 3 bases, J lost 2 bases, and 11 bases lay in between. The CDR3 consists of 14 residues. The CDR3 region is CASSFFPTTYEQYF. CDR3 in DNA: TGTGCCAGCAGCTTCTTTCCAACAACCTACGAGCAGTACTTC.

The rearrangement links TRBV6-5 to TRBJ1-1; D is undetermined. The germline V gene encodes CDR1 MNHEY and CDR2 SVGAGI. Trimming took off 5 bases at V and 0 bases at J, with 4 bases between the two ends. This CDR3 region has 12 residues. CDR3 protein: CASSQMNTEAFF. CDR3 DNA sequence: TGTGCCAGCAGTCAGATGAACACTGAAGCTTTCTTT.

This clone was observed a few times. This chain uses TRBV25-1 with TRBJ2-2, with D hard to call. The CDR3 consists of 13 residues. Germline lookup yields CDR1 MGHDK and CDR2 SYGVNS. The V and J ends lost 4 bases and 7 bases respectively, with 10 bases between them. The CDR3 bases are TGTGCCAGCAGTGGTTATGGCAGCGGGGAGCTGTTTTTT. Protein product: CASSGYGSGELFF.

The chain combines TRBV28 with TRBJ2-7; tentatively, D is TRBD2 (5 bases). CDR1 is MDHEN, CDR2 SYDVKM, per germline. CDR3 size: 16 residues. V gave up 0 bases and J gave up 0 bases, with 12 bases separating them. CDR3 region: CASSLCRGNFSYEQYF. The CDR3 nucleotides are TGTGCCAGCAGTTTATGCAGAGGGAATTTCTCCTACGAGCAGTACTTC.

This clone appeared a few times. V usage is TRBV7-6 and J usage is TRBJ2-5; 9 nucleotides agree with TRBD2. CDR1 is SGHVS, CDR2 FNYEAQ, per germline. Trimming removed 2 bases from V and 0 bases from J; junction bases left unmatched: 4. This CDR3 region has 16 residues. This chain's CDR3 is CASSLNPSGNQETQYF. DNA for the CDR3: TGTGCCAGCAGCTTAAACCCTAGCGGGAACCAAGAGACCCAGTACTTC.

This clone occurred a few times. The gene calls are TRBV28 and TRBJ2-6; D gene uncertain. The V and J ends lost 6 bases and 4 bases respectively, with 10 bases between them. The CDR3 extends over 14 amino acids. CDR1 is MDHEN and CDR2 is SYDVKM in the germline V gene. CDR3 protein: CASSPHGGANVLTF. Written as DNA, the CDR3 is TGTGCCAGCAGCCCGCACGGGGGGGCCAACGTCCTGACTTTC.

The V call is TRBV19, the J call TRBJ1-1, with D possibly being TRBD1 (5 bases). V dropped 6 bases and J dropped 0 bases, with 17 bases sitting between them. CDR3 length: 16 amino acids. Germline CDR1 reads LNHDA; CDR2 reads SQIVND (reference sequence). CDR3 DNA sequence: TGTGCCAGTAGGCCTTTTGGTCAGGGCCTGAACACTGAAGCTTTCTTT. It codes for CASRPFGQGLNTEAFF.

The V and J genes are TRBV2 and TRBJ1-5; tentatively, D is TRBD1 (5 bases). Germline-derived CDR1 and CDR2 are SNHLY and FYNNEI. V was cut by 5 bases and J by 3 bases, with 14 bases left in between. CDR3 size: 15 residues. The CDR3 DNA reads as TGTGCCAGCAGTTCGCGACAGCGTTTCAATCAGCCCCAGCATTTT. Its translation is CASSSRQRFNQPQHF.

This clone was recorded a few times. V and J are TRBV10-1 and TRBJ2-3; the match to TRBD2 covers 10 bases. Germline CDR1 and CDR2: WNHNN and SYGVQD (reference sequence). The V and J ends lost 6 bases and 4 bases, in that order; junction bases with no gene match: 7. The CDR3 sequence is 15 residues long. The CDR3 region is CASSRTSGPADTQYF. CDR3 DNA sequence: TGCGCCAGCAGCCGGACTAGCGGCCCCGCAGATACGCAGTATTTT.

The rearrangement joins TRBV11-3 to TRBJ2-1; TRBD2 aligns across 13 bases. Germline trimming cut 5 bases from V and 8 bases from J; bases unmatched to any gene: 6. The CDR3 covers 15 residues. Looked up from germline, CDR1 is SGHNT and CDR2 is YENEEA. CDR3 loop: CASSLGLAGDDEQFF. CDR3 in DNA: TGTGCCAGCAGCCTCGGACTAGCGGGAGACGATGAGCAGTTCTTC.

The V call is TRBV7-9, the J call TRBJ2-1; the match to TRBD2 covers 14 bases. Germline CDR1 is SEHNR and CDR2 is FQNEAQ (reference sequence). The V segment lost 5 bases and the J segment 0 bases; nucleotides outside the gene matches: 9. This CDR3 region has 19 residues. Here the CDR3 reads CASSAGLAGGSISYNEQFF. The CDR3 DNA follows: TGTGCCAGCAGCGCCGGACTAGCGGGGGGCTCGATCTCCTACAATGAGCAGTTCTTC.